This entry lists 7 T cell receptor beta chains sequenced from one sample in a study of tumor T cells in aggressive B-cell lymphoma. Data came from immunoSEQ multiplex PCR; TCRdb stores just in-frame clones and leaves some out. The repertoire consists of about 1,600 clones, with around 90% occurring once and the leading ten covering approximately 8%. Material: tumor tissue. These receptors all stem from an adult with diffuse large B cell lymphoma.

This chain uses TRBV13 with TRBJ1-2; D is possibly TRBD1 (6 bases). Germline-derived CDR1 and CDR2 are PRHDT and FYEKMQ (reference sequence). The V gene lost 2 bases and the J gene lost 11 bases, with 21 bases spanning the gap. There are 15 residues in the CDR3. CDR3 bases: TGTGCCAGCAGCTTATATGTCAGGGGCACAGGTTTGTACACCTTC. It codes for CASSLYVRGTGLYTF.

The chain uses TRBV5-1 and TRBJ1-1, with 9 bases fitting TRBD1. The V gene's germline CDR1 is SGHRS and CDR2 YFSETQ. V lost 3 bases, J lost 7 bases, and 4 bases stayed unmatched. The CDR3 loop spans 13 amino acids. The CDR3 coding sequence is TGCGCCAGCAGCTGGGGGACAGGGTTTGAAGCTTTCTTT. This encodes CASSWGTGFEAFF.

V is TRBV5-6 and J is TRBJ2-3, with 7 nucleotides matching TRBD1. Germline-derived CDR1 and CDR2 are SGHDT and YYEEEE. This CDR3 has 16 amino acids. The trim removed 7 bases at V and 3 bases at J, leaving 14 bases unmatched. CDR3: CASDPRPGQRTDTQYF. The CDR3 DNA reads as TGTGCCAGCGATCCCCGACCGGGACAGAGGACAGATACGCAGTATTTT.

The chain couples TRBV4-3 to TRBJ2-6; D is possibly TRBD1 (5 bases). V was cut by 4 bases and J by 2 bases, with 9 bases left in between. The CDR3 contains 15 residues. The germline V gene encodes CDR1 LGHNA and CDR2 YSLEER. The CDR3 DNA reads TGCGCCAGCAGCCGCCCAGGGACTGGGGCCAACGTCCTGACTTTC. It yields the protein CASSRPGTGANVLTF.

The chain carries TRBV7-8 and TRBJ2-1; 14 nucleotides align to TRBD2. Per the germline V gene, CDR1 is SGHVS and CDR2 is FQNEAQ. This CDR3 spans 18 amino acids. Trimming took 2 bases from V and 4 from J; bases not matched to a gene: 7. CDR3 DNA: TGTGCCAGCAGCTTACTAGGGACTAGCGGGAGTGTTTACAATGAGCAGTTCTTC. It is translated as CASSLLGTSGSVYNEQFF. Drawing the rest from reference TRBV7-8 and TRBJ2-1, the complete variable domain is GAGVSQSPRYKVAKRGQDVALRCDPISGHVSLFWYQQALGQGPEFLTYFQNEAQLDKSGLPSDRFFAERPEGSVSTLKIQRTQQEDSAVYLCASSLLGTSGSVYNEQFFGPGTRLTVL.

This sequence joins TRBV29-1 and TRBJ2-7; a weak D match, TRBD2 (6 bases). The V gene lost 4 bases and the J gene lost 3 bases, with 13 bases spanning the gap. CDR1 and CDR2 from the germline V gene are SQVTM and ANQGSEA. The CDR3 contains 13 residues. DNA of the CDR3: TGCAGCGTTGTAGGAGGGGCTGGCTACGAGCAGTACTTC. Residues: CSVVGGAGYEQYF.

The chain is built from TRBV4-2 and TRBJ2-5; TRBD1 agrees at 10 bases. This CDR3 is 17 amino acids long. Germline CDR1 LGHNA, CDR2 YNFKEQ. The trim removed 4 bases at V and 7 bases at J, leaving 15 bases unmatched. This chain's CDR3 is CASSLETGGSPGGTQYF. CDR3 nucleotide sequence: TGTGCCAGCAGCCTTGAGACAGGGGGCTCCCCCGGAGGGACCCAGTACTTC.